Presented here are 10 T cell receptor beta chains from one specimen sequenced in a study of shared clonotypes between healthy human individuals. Repertoires were generated with immunoSEQ multiplex PCR, while TCRdb's copy carries only in-frame clones and drops some. Of under 600,000 clones in the sample, about 96% were seen once. Source material: naive CD4+ T cells sorted from blood. Subset of the sample: CD45RA+ positively selected. These receptors all come from a woman under 40 in good health.

V and J are TRBV9 and TRBJ2-1; 7 positions match TRBD1. Looked up from germline, CDR1 is SGDLS and CDR2 is YYNGEE. Trimming at V came to 0 bases and at J to 5 bases, leaving 2 bases not matched to a gene. The CDR3 spans 14 residues. CDR3 in DNA: TGTGCCAGCAGCGTAGTGGGACAGAACAATGAGCAGTTCTTC. Amino acid sequence: CASSVVGQNNEQFF.

V usage is TRBV7-2 and J usage is TRBJ2-7; possibly TRBD2 for D (5 bases). Germline loops: CDR1 SGHTA, CDR2 FQGNSA. V was shortened by 4 bases and J by 6 bases, with 16 bases between the two germline ends. The length of the CDR3 is 14 residues. The CDR3 bases are TGTGCCAGCAGCTCCCCTCGGGGAGTTCGCGAGCAGTACTTC. Its translation: CASSSPRGVREQYF.

As concerns this clone: Additional DNA sequences in this sample encode the identical CDR3. V usage is TRBV6-4 and J usage is TRBJ1-2; TRBD1 is a possible D gene (5 bases). The CDR3 is made up of 13 amino acids. Trimming removed 0 bases at V and 8 bases at J, with 10 bases between. Germline CDR1 MRHNA, CDR2 SNTAGT. CDR3 region: CASSDSRRGGYTF. In nucleotides, the CDR3 is TGTGCCAGCAGTGACTCCCGGCGGGGCGGCTACACCTTC.

The rearrangement links TRBV5-6 to TRBJ2-7; TRBD2 agrees at 13 bases. Germline assignment: CDR1 SGHDT and CDR2 YYEEEE. J was trimmed by 2 bases and V by 0 bases; bases with no gene match: 2. The CDR3 has 16 residues. This CDR3 reads CASSLGLAGGAYEQYF. As DNA, the CDR3 is TGTGCCAGCAGCTTGGGACTAGCGGGAGGAGCCTACGAGCAGTACTTC.

The V gene is TRBV11-2, the J gene TRBJ1-4, with D possibly being TRBD1 (5 bases). The germline V and J ends were trimmed by 5 bases and 3 bases, with 13 bases remaining between them. The germline CDR1 and CDR2 sequences are SGHAT and FQNNGV. This CDR3 has 15 amino acids. The CDR3 loop reads CASSTRTNSNEKLFF. In DNA form, the CDR3 reads TGTGCCAGCAGCACCCGGACAAACTCTAATGAAAAACTGTTTTTT.

The chain joins TRBV18 to TRBJ2-2; D remains unclear. CDR1 is KGHSH and CDR2 is LQKENI in the germline V gene. V was cut by 2 bases and J by 5 bases, with 12 bases left in between. The CDR3 totals 15 residues. Here the CDR3 reads CASSPSGHATGELFF. In nucleotides, the CDR3 is TGTGCCAGCTCACCATCCGGCCACGCGACCGGGGAGCTGTTTTTT.

The chain recombines TRBV20-1 with TRBJ2-4, with D hard to call. V was cut by 5 bases and J by 2 bases, with 1 base left in between. Germline CDR1 reads DFQATT; CDR2 reads SNEGSKA (reference sequence). There are 10 residues in the CDR3. The CDR3 DNA is TGCAGTGCTCCCAAAAACATTCAGTACTTC. Translated, it gives CSAPKNIQYF.

This clone was counted once. CDR3: CASSLWMEELFF. The CDR3 DNA is TGTGCCAGCAGCTTGTGGATGGAGGAACTGTTTTTT. The chain couples TRBV7-6 to TRBJ1-4; D remains unclear. V lost 3 bases and J 12 bases, leaving 11 bases between the germline ends. CDR1 and CDR2 from the germline V gene are SGHVS and FNYEAQ. CDR3 length equals 12 residues.

This clone was seen a handful of times. The rearrangement uses TRBV4-1 and TRBJ1-5, with a tentative D call TRBD1 (6 bases). Germline V gene lookup returns CDR1 MGHRA and CDR2 YSYEKL. The CDR3 has 16 amino acids. V was shortened by 1 base and J by 6 bases, with 16 bases between the two germline ends. The CDR3 sequence is CASSQAKGVGGQPQHF. DNA for the CDR3: TGCGCCAGCAGCCAAGCTAAGGGGGTTGGGGGTCAGCCCCAGCATTTT.

This rearrangement joins TRBV5-1 to TRBJ2-7; 8 bases align to TRBD2. J gave up 3 bases and V 4 bases, and 6 bases lay outside the gene matches. The germline gives CDR1 SGHRS, CDR2 YFSETQ. The CDR3 runs to 14 residues. CDR3 DNA sequence: TGCGCCAGCAGCCCCCCGGGACTAGACTACGAGCAGTACTTC. This gives the protein CASSPPGLDYEQYF.